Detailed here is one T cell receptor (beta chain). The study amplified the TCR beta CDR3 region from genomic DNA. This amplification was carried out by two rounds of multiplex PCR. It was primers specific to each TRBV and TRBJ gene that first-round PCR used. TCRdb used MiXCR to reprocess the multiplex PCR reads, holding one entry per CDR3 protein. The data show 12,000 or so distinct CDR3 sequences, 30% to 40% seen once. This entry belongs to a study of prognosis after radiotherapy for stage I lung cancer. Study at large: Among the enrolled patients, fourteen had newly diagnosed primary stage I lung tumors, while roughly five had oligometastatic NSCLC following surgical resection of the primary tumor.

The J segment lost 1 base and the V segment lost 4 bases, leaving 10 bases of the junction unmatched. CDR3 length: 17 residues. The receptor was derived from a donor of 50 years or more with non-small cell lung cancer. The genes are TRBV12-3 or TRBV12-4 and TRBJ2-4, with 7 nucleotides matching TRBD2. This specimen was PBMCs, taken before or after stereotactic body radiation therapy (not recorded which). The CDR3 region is CASSYCGGGLAKNIQYF. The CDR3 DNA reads TGTGCCAGCAGTTATTGTGGGGGGGGTCTTGCCAAAAACATTCAGTACTTC.